This T cell receptor (beta chain) was sequenced during a study of blood T cells in healthy people across ages. The V end lost 8 bases, the J end lost 4 bases, and 8 bases lay between the germline ends. Germline-derived CDR1 and CDR2 are SNHLY and FYNNEI. This CDR3 is built from 11 residues. Primed by a sample-barcoded 5' primer and a J-beta primer mix, a second PCR proceeded for about 6 to 11 cycles. The template-switch adaptor, which had 12 random nucleotides, put a tag on each cDNA molecule. TCRdb ran MiXCR on the 5' RACE reads and lists one entry per CDR3 protein. The data hold 1.5 million or so distinct CDR3 sequences, with approximately 39% observed a single time.

Input material: blood. This clonotype originated in a woman aged 18-30 years in good health. The chain links TRBV2 to TRBJ1-2; D is uncertain. The CDR3 sequence: CASLLAYGYTF. The CDR3 DNA is TGTGCCAGCCTGCTCGCCTATGGCTACACCTTC.